This T cell receptor (beta chain) was identified during a study of cytomegalovirus exposure and HLA in healthy donors. Germline V lookup: CDR1 SEHNR, CDR2 FQNEAQ (reference sequence). Losses at the gene ends were 6 bases for V and 1 base for J; bases not matched to a gene: 10. The CDR3 extends over 19 amino acids. The PCR had 60 Vbeta and 13 Jbeta primers. Using immunoSEQ multiplex PCR, the repertoire was profiled, and TCRdb retains in-frame clones only, with some absent. This sample carries some 200,000 clones, around 78% of them seen once, and the ten largest clones take roughly 2.1%. Study results and caveats: CMV serostatus was the only recorded immune exposure for donors.

This clone was detected only a few times. Its antigen is not known. The V call is TRBV7-9, the J call TRBJ2-6; 12 bases agree with TRBD1. The sequencing input was PBMCs. This TCR came from a woman aged 25 to 39 in good health and CMV-seropositive. The CDR3 reads CASRTTPGQGASGANVLTF. CDR3 in DNA: TGTGCCAGCAGAACTACACCGGGACAGGGGGCTTCTGGGGCCAACGTCCTGACTTTC.